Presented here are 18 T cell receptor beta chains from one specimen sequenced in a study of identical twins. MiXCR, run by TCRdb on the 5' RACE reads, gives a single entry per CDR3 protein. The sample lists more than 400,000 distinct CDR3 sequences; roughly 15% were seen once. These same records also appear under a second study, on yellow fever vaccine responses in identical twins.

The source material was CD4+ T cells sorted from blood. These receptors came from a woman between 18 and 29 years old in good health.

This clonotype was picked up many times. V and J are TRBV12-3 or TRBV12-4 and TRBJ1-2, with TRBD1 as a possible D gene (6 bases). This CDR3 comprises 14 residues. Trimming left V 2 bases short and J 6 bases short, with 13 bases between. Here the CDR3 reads CASSLRAGDDGYTF. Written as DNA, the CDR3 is TGTGCCAGCAGTTTACGGGCAGGGGACGATGGCTACACCTTC.

CDR3 DNA sequence: TGTGCCAGCAGCCCGAACGTTCGGACAGGGGGCTTTGAGCAGTTCTTC. Residues: CASSPNVRTGGFEQFF. V and J are TRBV5-5 and TRBJ2-1; 11 bases map to TRBD1. CDR1 is SGHKS and CDR2 is YYEKEE in the germline V gene (reference sequence). The CDR3 sequence is 16 residues long. Germline trimming cut 4 bases from V and 9 bases from J; bases unmatched to any gene: 12. Based on the CDR3 plus reference TRBV5-5 and TRBJ2-1, the full variable domain is DAGVTQSPTHLIKTRGQQVTLRCSPISGHKSVSWYQQVLGQGPQFIFQYYEKEERGRGNFPDRFSARQFPNYSSELNVNALLLGDSALYLCASSPNVRTGGFEQFFGPGTRLTVL.

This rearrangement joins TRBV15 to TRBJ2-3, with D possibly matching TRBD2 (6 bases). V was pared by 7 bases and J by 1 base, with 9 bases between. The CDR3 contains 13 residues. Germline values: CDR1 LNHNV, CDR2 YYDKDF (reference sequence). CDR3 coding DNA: TGTGCCACCAAGCCGGGGGGCACAGATACGCAGTATTTT. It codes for CATKPGGTDTQYF.

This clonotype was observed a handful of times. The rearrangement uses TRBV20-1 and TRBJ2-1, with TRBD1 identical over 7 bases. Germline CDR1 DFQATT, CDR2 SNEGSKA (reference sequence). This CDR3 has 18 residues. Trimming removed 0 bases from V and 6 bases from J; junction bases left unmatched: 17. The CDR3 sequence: CSARDQNRWAGGSNEQFF. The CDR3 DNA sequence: TGCAGTGCTAGAGATCAAAATCGTTGGGCAGGGGGTTCCAATGAGCAGTTCTTC.

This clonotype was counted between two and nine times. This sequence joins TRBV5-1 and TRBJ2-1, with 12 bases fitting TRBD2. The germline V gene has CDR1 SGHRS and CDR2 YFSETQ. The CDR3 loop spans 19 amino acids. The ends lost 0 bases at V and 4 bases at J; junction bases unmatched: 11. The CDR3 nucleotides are TGCGCCAGCAGCTTGGCTTTATATTTCGGACTAGCGGGGTACAATGAGCAGTTCTTC. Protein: CASSLALYFGLAGYNEQFF.

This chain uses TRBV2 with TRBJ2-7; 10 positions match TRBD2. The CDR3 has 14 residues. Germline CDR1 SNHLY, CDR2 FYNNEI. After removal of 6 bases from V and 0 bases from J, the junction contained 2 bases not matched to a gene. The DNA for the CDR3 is TGTGCCAGCAGAATAGCGGGAGGCTCCTACGAGCAGTACTTC. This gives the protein CASRIAGGSYEQYF.

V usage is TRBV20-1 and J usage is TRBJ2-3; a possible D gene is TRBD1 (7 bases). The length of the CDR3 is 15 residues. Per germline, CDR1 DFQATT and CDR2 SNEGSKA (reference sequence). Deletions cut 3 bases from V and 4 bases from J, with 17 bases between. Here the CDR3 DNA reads TGCAGTGCTAGTATCGGGCAGGGGGGTCCAGATACGCAGTATTTT. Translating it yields CSASIGQGGPDTQYF.

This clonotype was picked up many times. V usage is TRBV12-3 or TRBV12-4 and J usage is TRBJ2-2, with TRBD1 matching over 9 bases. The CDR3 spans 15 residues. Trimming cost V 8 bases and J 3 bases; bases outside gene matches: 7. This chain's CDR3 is CASWWGQGDTGELFF. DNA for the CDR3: TGTGCCAGCTGGTGGGGACAGGGTGACACCGGGGAGCTGTTTTTT.

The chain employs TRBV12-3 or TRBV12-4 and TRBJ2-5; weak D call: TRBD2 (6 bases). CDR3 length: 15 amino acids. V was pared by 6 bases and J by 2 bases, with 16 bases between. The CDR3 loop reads CASSLSFGTQETQYF. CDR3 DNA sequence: TGTGCCAGCAGCTTATCTTTCGGGACTCAAGAGACCCAGTACTTC.

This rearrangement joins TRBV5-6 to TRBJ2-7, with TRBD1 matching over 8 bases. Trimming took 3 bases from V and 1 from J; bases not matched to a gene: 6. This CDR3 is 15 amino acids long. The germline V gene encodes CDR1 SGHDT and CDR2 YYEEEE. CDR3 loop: CASSSRDRLSYEQYF. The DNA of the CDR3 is TGTGCCAGCAGCTCACGGGACAGGCTTTCCTACGAGCAGTACTTC. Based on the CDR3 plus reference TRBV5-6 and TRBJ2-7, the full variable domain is DAGVTQSPTHLIKTRGQQVTLRCSPKSGHDTVSWYQQALGQGPQFIFQYYEEEERQRGNFPDRFSGHQFPNYSSELNVNALLLGDSALYLCASSSRDRLSYEQYFGPGTRLTVT.

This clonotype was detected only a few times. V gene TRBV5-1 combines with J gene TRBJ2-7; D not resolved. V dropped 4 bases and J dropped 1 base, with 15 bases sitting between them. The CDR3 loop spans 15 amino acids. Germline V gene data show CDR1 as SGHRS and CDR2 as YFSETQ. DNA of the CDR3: TGCGCCAGCAGCCCCGGGTCGAACCCTTCCTACGAGCAGTACTTC. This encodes CASSPGSNPSYEQYF.

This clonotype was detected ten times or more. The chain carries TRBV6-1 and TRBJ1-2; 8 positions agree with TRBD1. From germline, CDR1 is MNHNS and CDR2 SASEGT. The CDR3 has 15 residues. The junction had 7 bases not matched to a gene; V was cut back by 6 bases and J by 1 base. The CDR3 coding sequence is TGTGCCAGCAGACCCGGACAGGGCTTTAACTATGGCTACACCTTC. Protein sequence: CASRPGQGFNYGYTF.

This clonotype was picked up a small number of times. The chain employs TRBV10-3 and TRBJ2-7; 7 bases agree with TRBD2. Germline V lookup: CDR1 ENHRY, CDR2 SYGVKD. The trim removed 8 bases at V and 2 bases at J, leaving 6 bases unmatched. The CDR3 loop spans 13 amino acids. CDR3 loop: CAIATSDPYEQYF. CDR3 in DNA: TGTGCCATCGCAACTAGCGACCCCTACGAGCAGTACTTC.

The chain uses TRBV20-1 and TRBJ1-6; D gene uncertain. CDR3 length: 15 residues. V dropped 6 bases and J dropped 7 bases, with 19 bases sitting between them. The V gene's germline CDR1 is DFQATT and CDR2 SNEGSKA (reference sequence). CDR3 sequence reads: CSAKRSGFGNSPLHF. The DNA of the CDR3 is TGCAGTGCGAAGAGATCAGGTTTCGGGAATTCACCCCTCCACTTT.

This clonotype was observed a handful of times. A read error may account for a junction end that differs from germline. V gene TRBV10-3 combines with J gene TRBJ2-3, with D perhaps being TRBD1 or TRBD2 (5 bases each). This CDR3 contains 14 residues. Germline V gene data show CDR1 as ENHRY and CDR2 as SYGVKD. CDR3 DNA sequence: TGTGCCATCAGTGAGTGGGACCGCACGGATACGCAGTATTTT. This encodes CAISEWDRTDTQYF.

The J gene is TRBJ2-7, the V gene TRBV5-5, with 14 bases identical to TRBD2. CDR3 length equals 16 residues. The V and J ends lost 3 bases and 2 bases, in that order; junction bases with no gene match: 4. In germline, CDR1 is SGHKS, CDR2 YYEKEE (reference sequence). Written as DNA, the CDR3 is TGTGCCAGCAGCTGGGGACTAGCGGGAGCCACCTACGAGCAGTACTTC. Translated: CASSWGLAGATYEQYF. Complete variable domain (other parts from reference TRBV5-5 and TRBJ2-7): DAGVTQSPTHLIKTRGQQVTLRCSPISGHKSVSWYQQVLGQGPQFIFQYYEKEERGRGNFPDRFSARQFPNYSSELNVNALLLGDSALYLCASSWGLAGATYEQYFGPGTRLTVT.

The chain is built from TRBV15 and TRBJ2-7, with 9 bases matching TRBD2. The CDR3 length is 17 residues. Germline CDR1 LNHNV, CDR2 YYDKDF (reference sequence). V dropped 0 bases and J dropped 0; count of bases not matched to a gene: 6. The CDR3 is CATSRDLSSGNSYEQYF. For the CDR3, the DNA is TGTGCCACCAGCAGAGACCTCTCTAGCGGGAACTCCTACGAGCAGTACTTC.

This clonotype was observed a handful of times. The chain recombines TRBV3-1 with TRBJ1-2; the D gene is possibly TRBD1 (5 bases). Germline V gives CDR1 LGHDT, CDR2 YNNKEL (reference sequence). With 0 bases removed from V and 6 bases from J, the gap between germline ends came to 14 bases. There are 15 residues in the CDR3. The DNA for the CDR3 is TGTGCCAGCAGCCAAGAGTGGGGCAGGGTCGATGGCTACACCTTC. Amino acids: CASSQEWGRVDGYTF.